This record concerns one T cell receptor (beta chain) sequence. Antigen unknown. Time point denoted: week 23, last vaccination. In the vaccine, a single dose held 300 ug of the mutant IDH1 20-mer peptide, along with topical imiquimod. This specimen belongs to a study of a mutant IDH1 vaccine in newly diagnosed glioma. CDR1 and CDR2 (germline): DFQATT, SNEGSKA (reference sequence). The CDR3 totals 11 residues. Trimming removed 5 bases from V and 3 bases from J, with 5 bases in between. The table came from immunoSEQ multiplex PCR; TCRdb's copy has only in-frame clones and leaves some out. The repertoire consists of 25,000 to 35,000 clones, with 70% to 90% occurring once and the leading ten covering approximately 2.3%.

The receptor was derived from a man aged 40-49 years with glioma. The chain recombines TRBV20-1 with TRBJ1-3; D is undetermined. The material sequenced was PBMCs, taken from a glioma patient whose treatment included an IDH1 peptide vaccine. The DNA for the CDR3 is TGCAGTGCTCTTTTTGGAAACACCATATATTTT. This translates into CSALFGNTIYF.